Sample share makes the clone carrying this T cell receptor (beta chain) medium-sized. The antigen is unknown. With the library built for alpha chains, this beta chain is off target and its frequency is not meaningful. The CDR3 consists of 14 residues. Per germline, CDR1 LNHDA and CDR2 SQIVND (reference sequence). V shed 4 bases, J shed 6 bases, and the junction held 1 base outside the gene matches. TCRdb analysed the 5' RACE reads with MiXCR anew, one entry per CDR3 protein. The profile shows about 7,900 distinct CDR3 sequences, around 7% of them singletons. The record originates from a study of spatial heterogeneity in lung cancer. The time point denotes: sample taken at primary tumor resection. Unsorted whole RNA samples from tumor, nontumor lung or frozen PBMC were sequenced. Whole-study findings and limits: For tumor T cells, estimated coverage reached only around 7% (alpha) and about 12% (beta). How many expanded intratumoral alpha and beta TCRs were present tracked the tumor mutation count, which was a count of nonsynonymous mutations.

The V call is TRBV19, the J call TRBJ2-1, with TRBD1 matching 12 bases. The sample was lung tumor tissue, taken at surgery. This TCR came from a female donor with early-stage non-small cell lung cancer. The CDR3 DNA sequence: TGTGCCAGTAGTAAGGGACAGGGGGCCAATGAGCAGTTCTTC. Translating gives CASSKGQGANEQFF. The whole variable domain, filled in from reference TRBV19 and TRBJ2-1, reads DGGITQSPKYLFRKEGQNVTLSCEQNLNHDAMYWYRQDPGQGLRLIYYSQIVNDFQKGDIAEGYSVSREKKESFPLTVTSAQKNPTAFYLCASSKGQGANEQFFGPGTRLTVL.